The next 22 T cell receptor beta chains were all read from a single sample in a study of OX40 agonist ivuxolimab in advanced cancers. Libraries were made using the immunoSEQ multiplex PCR assay. Drawn from immuneACCESS, this table holds only the in-frame rearrangements with V and J called that TCRdb kept. Clones are partly lost; checked studies trace under half to an unresolved V gene and leave the rest unexplained. For this sample the table gives about 67,000 clones, of which approximately 80% were detected only once. The ten largest clones capture under 9.5% of the sample. Sequencing was performed on CD4+ or CD8+ T cells sorted from blood, taken in a trial of the OX40 agonist ivuxolimab. The origin of the receptors is an adult with an advanced solid tumor such as melanoma, head and neck, liver or kidney cancer.

In its sample, this clone was seen many times. V and J are TRBV19 and TRBJ1-1; D is undetermined. CDR3 size: 14 residues. CDR1 LNHDA and CDR2 SQIVND come from the germline V gene (reference sequence). The V and J ends lost 5 bases and 5 bases respectively, with 15 bases between them. Here the CDR3 DNA reads TGTGCCAGTAGTCCCTCCCCGGGGAGAACTGAAGCTTTCTTT. This encodes CASSPSPGRTEAFF.

This clone was seen a few times. The rearrangement joins TRBV4-2 to TRBJ2-3; D ambiguous. This CDR3 has 16 amino acids. V was trimmed by 1 base and J by 0 bases, leaving 11 bases between them. Germline loops: CDR1 LGHNA, CDR2 YNFKEQ. The CDR3 bases are TGTGCCAGCAGCCAAGGTTGGTCAGCTAGCACAGATACGCAGTATTTT. This encodes CASSQGWSASTDTQYF.

Concerning this clone itself: This likely stems from a read error, as it lies one base from a far larger clone. The J gene is TRBJ2-2, the V gene TRBV5-8, with 9 positions matching TRBD1. Germline V CDR1 and CDR2: SGHTS, YDEGEE. The ends lost 2 bases at V and 3 bases at J; junction bases unmatched: 2. This CDR3 region has 15 residues. The CDR3 loop is CASSFRDRDTGELFF. CDR3 coding DNA: TGTGCCAGCAGCTTCCGGGACAGGGACACCGGGGAGCTGTTTTTT.

The chain couples TRBV5-5 to TRBJ2-6; TRBD1 aligns across 8 bases. J was trimmed by 0 bases and V by 4 bases; bases with no gene match: 9. Per the germline V gene, CDR1 is SGHKS and CDR2 is YYEKEE (reference sequence). The CDR3 contains 18 residues. The CDR3 DNA is TGTGCCAGCAGCCCCCTTGGACAGGGCGTCTCTGGGGCCAACGTCCTGACTTTC. As protein: CASSPLGQGVSGANVLTF.

The V call is TRBV6-1, the J call TRBJ2-3; no clear D gene. Germline loops: CDR1 MNHNS, CDR2 SASEGT. The ends were cut back, 1 base at V and 5 bases at J, with 7 bases in the middle. The CDR3 has 13 residues. As DNA, the CDR3 is TGTGCCAGCAGTGAAGTCAGGCAAGATACGCAGTATTTT. It codes for CASSEVRQDTQYF.

The chain carries TRBV29-1 and TRBJ1-3, with D hard to call. The V gene lost 4 bases and the J gene lost 1 base, with 17 bases spanning the gap. This CDR3 is built from 16 residues. The germline V gene encodes CDR1 SQVTM and CDR2 ANQGSEA. CDR3 region: CSVGGGPGSSGNTIYF. The CDR3 bases are TGCAGCGTTGGTGGCGGACCAGGTTCATCTGGAAACACCATATATTTT. Complete variable domain (other parts from reference TRBV29-1 and TRBJ1-3): SAVISQKPSRDICQRGTSLTIQCQVDSQVTMMFWYRQQPGQSLTLIATANQGSEATYESGFVIDKFPISRPNLTFSTLTVSNMSPEDSSIYLCSVGGGPGSSGNTIYFGEGSWLTVV.

The chain couples TRBV5-8 to TRBJ2-7, with D perhaps TRBD1 (5 bases). This CDR3 is built from 13 residues. The V and J ends lost 4 bases and 5 bases respectively, with 13 bases between them. Looked up from germline, CDR1 is SGHTS and CDR2 is YDEGEE. CDR3 sequence (DNA): TGTGCCAGCAGCACTTGGACACTCGACGAGCAGTACTTC. This codes for CASSTWTLDEQYF. Complete variable domain (other parts from reference TRBV5-8 and TRBJ2-7): EAGVTQSPTHLIKTRGQQATLRCSPISGHTSVYWYQQALGLGLQFLLWYDEGEERNRGNFPPRFSGRQFPNYSSELNVNALELEDSALYLCASSTWTLDEQYFGPGTRLTVT.

This rearrangement joins TRBV30 to TRBJ2-1; D uncertain. The CDR3 loop spans 13 amino acids. Germline V CDR1 and CDR2: GTSNPN, SVGIG (reference sequence). V was clipped by 7 bases and J by 1 base, with 11 bases between them. CDR3 nucleotides: TGTGCCTTACAAGACTCGTCCTACAATGAGCAGTTCTTC. Protein: CALQDSSYNEQFF.

The genes are TRBV7-9 and TRBJ1-4; D is unresolved. CDR1 and CDR2 from the germline V gene are SEHNR and FQNEAQ (reference sequence). With 4 bases removed from V and 8 bases from J, the gap between germline ends came to 14 bases. This CDR3 has 14 amino acids. The CDR3 here is CASSYSGFGEKLFF. CDR3 bases: TGTGCCAGCAGCTACTCCGGGTTCGGAGAAAAACTGTTTTTT.

V and J are TRBV9 and TRBJ1-1, with 7 positions matching TRBD1. The CDR3 sequence is 15 residues long. Trimming at V came to 4 bases and at J to 0 bases, leaving 6 bases not matched to a gene. CDR1 and CDR2 (germline): SGDLS, YYNGEE. The CDR3 DNA follows: TGTGCCAGCAGCCCCCGGACAGGTCTGAACACTGAAGCTTTCTTT. Translated, it gives CASSPRTGLNTEAFF.

The chain carries TRBV4-2 and TRBJ2-5, with 9 bases that match TRBD1. V gave up 3 bases and J gave up 2 bases; unmatched junction bases: 10. The CDR3 runs 17 residues. Germline V gene sequence: CDR1 LGHNA, CDR2 YNFKEQ. CDR3 DNA sequence: TGTGCCAGCAGCCAGATGGCGGGACAGGGTATACAAGAGACCCAGTACTTC. Its protein is CASSQMAGQGIQETQYF.

This clone was found many times. This chain uses TRBV18 with TRBJ1-1, with D hard to call. Per germline, CDR1 KGHSH and CDR2 LQKENI. There are 12 residues in the CDR3. Trimming shortened V by 7 bases and J by 3 bases, and 9 bases separated the two germline ends. The CDR3 reads CASYRGDTEAFF. The CDR3 bases are TGTGCCAGCTACCGCGGTGACACTGAAGCTTTCTTT. Complete variable domain (other parts from reference TRBV18 and TRBJ1-1): NAGVMQNPRHLVRRRGQEARLRCSPMKGHSHVYWYRQLPEEGLKFMVYLQKENIIDESGMPKERFSAEFPKEGPSILRIQQVVRGDSAAYFCASYRGDTEAFFGQGTRLTVV.

The genes are TRBV27 and TRBJ2-1; a possible D gene is TRBD2 (6 bases). In germline, CDR1 is MNHEY, CDR2 SMNVEV (reference sequence). The germline V and J ends were trimmed by 8 bases and 8 bases, with 25 bases remaining between them. The CDR3 consists of 16 residues. The CDR3 DNA reads as TGTGCCAGCCGCCTCCTCCCCCGGGGGACTTACGATGAGCAGTTCTTC. Protein sequence: CASRLLPRGTYDEQFF.

The V call is TRBV9, the J call TRBJ2-2; perhaps TRBD2 as D (6 bases). The CDR3 has 14 residues. Trimming shortened V by 3 bases and J by 4 bases, and 10 bases separated the two germline ends. From germline, CDR1 is SGDLS and CDR2 YYNGEE. The CDR3 loop is CASSERVGTGELFF. CDR3 sequence (DNA): TGTGCCAGCAGCGAGCGGGTTGGCACCGGGGAGCTGTTTTTT.

V gene TRBV10-2 combines with J gene TRBJ2-5; tentatively, D is TRBD2 (6 bases). Trimming took 4 bases from V and 3 from J, leaving 9 bases between them. Germline V gene data show CDR1 as WSHSY and CDR2 as SAAADI. The CDR3 is 13 amino acids. This chain's CDR3 is CASSGSGEETQYF. The CDR3 DNA follows: TGCGCCAGCAGTGGATCGGGGGAAGAGACCCAGTACTTC.

The chain recombines TRBV6-1 with TRBJ2-1; either TRBD1 or TRBD2 may supply D (7 bases each). Trimming pared 8 bases from V and 5 bases from J, leaving 16 bases between. This CDR3 is 14 amino acids long. In germline, CDR1 is MNHNS, CDR2 SASEGT. The CDR3 DNA is TGTGCCAGCGGGGGCAGGGGGGGCCACAATGAGCAGTTCTTC. This translates into CASGGRGGHNEQFF.

The chain joins TRBV7-9 to TRBJ2-1, with D tentatively TRBD1 (5 bases). The CDR3 is made up of 14 amino acids. CDR1 and CDR2 from the germline V gene are SEHNR and FQNEAQ (reference sequence). Trimming pared 2 bases from V and 7 bases from J, leaving 12 bases between. In nucleotides, the CDR3 is TGTGCCAGCAGCTTAATTCAGGGTGAGAATGAGCAGTTCTTC. Its protein product is CASSLIQGENEQFF.

V gene TRBV5-5 combines with J gene TRBJ2-7; the D is unclear. Germline-derived CDR1 and CDR2 are SGHKS and YYEKEE (reference sequence). V was cut by 4 bases and J by 3 bases, with 8 bases left in between. This CDR3 contains 12 residues. Written as DNA, the CDR3 is TGTGCCAGCAGCCCTGCTCGCTACGAGCAGTACTTC. Its translation: CASSPARYEQYF.

This clone was detected only a few times. The chain has TRBV5-1 and TRBJ2-7, with D perhaps TRBD1 (6 bases). From germline, CDR1 is SGHRS and CDR2 YFSETQ. V lost 1 base, J lost 7 bases, and 12 bases lay in between. The length of the CDR3 is 13 residues. The CDR3 DNA reads TGCGCCAGCAGCTTGACAGGGCAGGCAGAGCAGTACGTC. Amino acids: CASSLTGQAEQYV.

The J gene is TRBJ2-7, the V gene TRBV28; D uncertain. V was shortened by 7 bases and J by 2 bases, with 15 bases between the two germline ends. The CDR3 sequence is 14 residues long. Looked up from germline, CDR1 is MDHEN and CDR2 is SYDVKM. The CDR3 sequence: CASNPATQTYEQYF. CDR3 nucleotides: TGTGCCAGCAATCCCGCTACCCAGACCTACGAGCAGTACTTC.

The table lists this clone with a count of one. V and J are TRBV15 and TRBJ2-1, with D possibly matching TRBD2 (6 bases). In germline, CDR1 is LNHNV, CDR2 YYDKDF (reference sequence). V lost 6 bases, J lost 10 bases, and 7 bases lay in between. The CDR3 is 10 residues long. The CDR3 DNA sequence: TGTGCCACCAGGGCGGGGGAGCAGTTCTTC. This gives the protein CATRAGEQFF.

J is TRBJ2-7 and V is TRBV18; D unclear. The germline V gene has CDR1 KGHSH and CDR2 LQKENI. The CDR3 contains 13 residues. Trimming took 8 bases from V and 0 from J, leaving 11 bases between them. The CDR3 spells CASGEGVSYEQYF. In DNA, the CDR3 is TGTGCCAGCGGGGAAGGAGTCTCCTACGAGCAGTACTTC.